These T cell receptor beta chains were read from a single sample in a study of Ad26.COV2.S vaccination and SARS-CoV-2 variants. Here immunoSEQ multiplex PCR was the method, and the copy in TCRdb shows in-frame clones only, minus some. This table holds a few hundred thousand clones, around 87% found once. The sequenced sample was peripheral blood, obtained in a trial of Ad26.COV2.S vaccine versus placebo. The receptors shown here come from a person aged 18-65 years who received the Ad26.COV2.S COVID-19 vaccine or a placebo. Both conserved end residues are part of each CDR3. Fields, in order: clone size, J gene, D gene, V gene, CDR3 DNA, CDR3 protein. D genes are given only for firm matches. Size tells how often a clone was seen (once, few, many) or the class of an expanded clone, and some rows leave it out.

clone size: NA; J gene: TRBJ1-1; D gene: NA; V gene: TRBV12-2; CDR3 DNA: TGTGCAAGTCGCTTAGTGAGACAGGGTATGAACACTGAAGCTTTCTTT; CDR3 protein: CASRLVRQGMNTEAFF
clone size: NA; J gene: TRBJ2-5; D gene: NA; V gene: TRBV30; CDR3 DNA: TGTGCCTGGAGTGTAGGGCTGGCGGAGACCCAGTACTTC; CDR3 protein: CAWSVGLAETQYF
clone size: many; J gene: TRBJ1-5; D gene: NA; V gene: TRBV30; CDR3 DNA: TGTGCCTGGAGCGTGGCCGGGTCAAATCAGCCCCAGCATTTT; CDR3 protein: CAWSVAGSNQPQHF
clone size: NA; J gene: TRBJ2-5; D gene: NA; V gene: TRBV5-5; CDR3 DNA: TGTGCCAGCGGGGCCTTAATACGACGGGACCAAGAGACCCAGTACTTC; CDR3 protein: CASGALIRRDQETQYF
clone size: few; J gene: TRBJ1-6; D gene: NA; V gene: TRBV6-4; CDR3 DNA: TGTGCCAGCAGTCCGGAGATGACCCATAATTCACCCCTCCACTTT; CDR3 protein: CASSPEMTHNSPLHF
clone size: NA; J gene: TRBJ2-3; D gene: NA; V gene: TRBV7-9; CDR3 DNA: TGTGCCACGCAACCCGGACGGACGAGGGCCACAGATACGCAGTATTTT; CDR3 protein: CATQPGRTRATDTQYF
clone size: NA; J gene: TRBJ2-3; D gene: NA; V gene: TRBV3-1/TRBV3-2; CDR3 DNA: TGTGCCAGCAGCCGGCTAGCGCTAGGAGATACGCAGTATTTT; CDR3 protein: CASSRLALGDTQYF
clone size: NA; J gene: TRBJ2-7; D gene: TRBD1; V gene: TRBV11-2; CDR3 DNA: TGTGCCAGCAGCTTAGACAGGGGGAGCTCCTACGAGCAGTACTTC; CDR3 protein: CASSLDRGSSYEQYF
clone size: NA; J gene: TRBJ2-7; D gene: TRBD1; V gene: TRBV24-1; CDR3 DNA: TGTGCCACCGGAGACAGGGCGTACGAGCAGTACTTC; CDR3 protein: CATGDRAYEQYF
clone size: NA; J gene: TRBJ1-2; D gene: NA; V gene: TRBV5-6; CDR3 DNA: TGTGCCAGCACCCTTCCCATTGCTAACTATGGCTACACCTTC; CDR3 protein: CASTLPIANYGYTF
clone size: NA; J gene: TRBJ2-5; D gene: NA; V gene: TRBV7-2; CDR3 DNA: TGTGCCAGCAGCTCGGGCCGTCTGCGAGAGACCCAGTACTTC; CDR3 protein: CASSSGRLRETQYF
clone size: NA; J gene: TRBJ2-1; D gene: NA; V gene: TRBV29-1; CDR3 DNA: TGCAGCGTTGAAGTGTTAGGGAACAATGAGCAGTTCTTC; CDR3 protein: CSVEVLGNNEQFF
clone size: NA; J gene: TRBJ1-4; D gene: TRBD1; V gene: TRBV5-8; CDR3 DNA: TGTGCCAGCAGTCAAAGGACAGGGATGGCTGAAAAACTGTTTTTT; CDR3 protein: CASSQRTGMAEKLFF
clone size: NA; J gene: TRBJ2-7; D gene: NA; V gene: TRBV15; CDR3 DNA: TGTGCCACCAGCAGCCAGGGAGACAGCGAGCAGTACTTC; CDR3 protein: CATSSQGDSEQYF
clone size: NA; J gene: TRBJ2-1; D gene: NA; V gene: TRBV12-3/TRBV12-4; CDR3 DNA: TGTGCCAGCAGTTTATCCAGCTACAATGAGCAGTTCTTC; CDR3 protein: CASSLSSYNEQFF
clone size: NA; J gene: TRBJ2-1; D gene: NA; V gene: TRBV28; CDR3 DNA: TGTGCCAGCAGCCGCGACAGGTACAATGAGCAGTTCTTC; CDR3 protein: CASSRDRYNEQFF
clone size: NA; J gene: TRBJ1-4; D gene: NA; V gene: TRBV6-6; CDR3 DNA: TGTGCCAGCAGAAGCAGGGCCCCAACTAATGAAAAACTGTTTTTT; CDR3 protein: CASRSRAPTNEKLFF
clone size: NA; J gene: TRBJ2-2; D gene: NA; V gene: TRBV30; CDR3 DNA: TGTGCCTGGAGTGCTCCCGATTGGGTCGGGGAGCTGTTTTTT; CDR3 protein: CAWSAPDWVGELFF
clone size: NA; J gene: TRBJ2-3; D gene: NA; V gene: TRBV7-8; CDR3 DNA: TGTGCCAGCAGCCCCCACGATACGCAGTATTTT; CDR3 protein: CASSPHDTQYF
clone size: few; J gene: TRBJ2-2; D gene: TRBD2; V gene: TRBV11-2; CDR3 DNA: TGTGCCAGCAGCGTCCCCGGACGGGGGGCGAACACCGGGGAGCTGTTTTTT; CDR3 protein: CASSVPGRGANTGELFF
clone size: NA; J gene: TRBJ2-7; D gene: NA; V gene: TRBV5-1; CDR3 DNA: TGCGCCAGCAGCCTCAATGCCGGGACACCCTCCTACGAGCAGTACTTC; CDR3 protein: CASSLNAGTPSYEQYF
clone size: NA; J gene: TRBJ2-1; D gene: TRBD2; V gene: TRBV9; CDR3 DNA: TGTGCCAGCAGCACACGGGGGGGCCGGAATGAGCAGTTCTTC; CDR3 protein: CASSTRGGRNEQFF